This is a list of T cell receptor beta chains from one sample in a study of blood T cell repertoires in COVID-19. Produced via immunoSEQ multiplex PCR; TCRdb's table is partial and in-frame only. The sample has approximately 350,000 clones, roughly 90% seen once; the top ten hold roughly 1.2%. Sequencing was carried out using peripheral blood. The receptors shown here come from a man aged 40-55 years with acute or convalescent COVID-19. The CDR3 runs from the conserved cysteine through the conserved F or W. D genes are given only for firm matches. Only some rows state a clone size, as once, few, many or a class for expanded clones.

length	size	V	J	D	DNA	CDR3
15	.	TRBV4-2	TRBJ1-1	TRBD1	TGTGCCAGCAGCCAGGACCGAACAGGGGTTTATGAAGCTTTCTTT	CASSQDRTGVYEAFF
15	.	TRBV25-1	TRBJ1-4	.	TGTGCCAGCAGTGAATTCGGGGGGACTGGTGAAAAACTGTTTTTT	CASSEFGGTGEKLFF
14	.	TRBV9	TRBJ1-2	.	TGTGCCAGCAGCGCCGCGAGTGTTAGATATGGCTACACCTTC	CASSAASVRYGYTF
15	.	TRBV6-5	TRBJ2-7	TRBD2	TGTGCCAGCAGCCCCGGGACTAGCTTCGTCTACGAGCAGTACTTC	CASSPGTSFVYEQYF
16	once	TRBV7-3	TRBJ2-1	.	TGTGCCAGCAGCTTCGGTAGCGGCGGGGCTCACAATGAGCAGTTCTTC	CASSFGSGGAHNEQFF
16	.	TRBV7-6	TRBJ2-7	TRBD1	TGTGCCAGCAGCCTAGAGGGGGGACAGGTCCCTTACGAGCAGTACTTC	CASSLEGGQVPYEQYF
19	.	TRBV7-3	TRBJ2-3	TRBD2	TGTGCCAGCAGCTTAAGAGGGGCTAGCGGGAGGGCCGGCACAGATACGCAGTATTTT	CASSLRGASGRAGTDTQYF
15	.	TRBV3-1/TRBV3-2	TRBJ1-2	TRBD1	TGTGCCAGCAGCCAAGATCGCCAGGGGGGCTATGGCTACACCTTC	CASSQDRQGGYGYTF
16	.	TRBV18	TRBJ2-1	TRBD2	TGTGCCAGCTCACCAACGACTAGCGGGAGCGGCAATGAGCAGTTCTTC	CASSPTTSGSGNEQFF
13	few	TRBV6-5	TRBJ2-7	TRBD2	TGTGCCAGCAGTTATACTGCGGGAGGTGAGCAGTACTTC	CASSYTAGGEQYF
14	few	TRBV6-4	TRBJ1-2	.	TGTGCCAGCAAAGGGGGAACGGGGTACTATGGCTACACCTTC	CASKGGTGYYGYTF
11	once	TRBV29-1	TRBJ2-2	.	TGCAGCGTTGGGAGGGGCGGGGAGCTGTTTTTT	CSVGRGGELFF
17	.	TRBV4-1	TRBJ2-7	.	TGCGCCAGCAGCCAAGGCGTCGCTAGCGGACTAGGGGGCGAGCAGTACTTC	CASSQGVASGLGGEQYF
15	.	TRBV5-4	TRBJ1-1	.	TGTGCCAGCAGCTTGGACCCAGGGTTTTCTGTTCTGGCTTTCTTT	CASSLDPGFSVLAFF
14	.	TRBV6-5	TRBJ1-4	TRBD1	TGTGCCAGCAGCCGAGGACAGGGGTATGAAAAACTGTTTTTT	CASSRGQGYEKLFF
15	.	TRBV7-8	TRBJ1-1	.	TGTGCCAGCAGTGAAGTGGCCGTCCTGAACACTGAAGCTTTCTTT	CASSEVAVLNTEAFF
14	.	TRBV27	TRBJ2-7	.	TGTGCCAGCAGTTTATCAGGGGCTGGGTACGAGCAGTACTTC	CASSLSGAGYEQYF
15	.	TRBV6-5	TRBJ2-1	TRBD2	TGTGCCAGCAGTTACGGGACTAGCGGTTACAATGAGCAGTTCTTC	CASSYGTSGYNEQFF
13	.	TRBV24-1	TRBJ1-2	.	TGTGCCACCAGTGAGAGGGCCTGGAGGGGCTACACCTTC	CATSERAWRGYTF
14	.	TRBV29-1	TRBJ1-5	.	TGCAGCGTCTCTCAGGGTTATGGCAATCAGCCCCAGCATTTT	CSVSQGYGNQPQHF
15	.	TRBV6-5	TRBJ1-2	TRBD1	TGTGCCAGCGGGAAAACAGGGGTGGCTAACTATGGCTACACCTTC	CASGKTGVANYGYTF
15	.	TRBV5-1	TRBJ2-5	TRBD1	TGCGCCAGCAGCTTGTTGACAGGGGGGCAAGAGACCCAGTACTTC	CASSLLTGGQETQYF
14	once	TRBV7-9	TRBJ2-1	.	TGTGCCAGCTGTCCAGGGTCCTTTTCCAATGAGCAGTTCTTC	CASCPGSFSNEQFF
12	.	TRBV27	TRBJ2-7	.	TGTGCCAGCAGTCCCGGGGTAGGCGAGCAGTACTTC	CASSPGVGEQYF
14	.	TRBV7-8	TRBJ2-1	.	TGTGCCAGCAGCTTAGGACAGAACTACAATGAGCAGTTCTTC	CASSLGQNYNEQFF
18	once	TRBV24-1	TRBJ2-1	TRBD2	TGTGCCACCAGTGACCTTACTAGCGGGGGGTTCTCCTACAATGAGCAGTTCTTC	CATSDLTSGGFSYNEQFF
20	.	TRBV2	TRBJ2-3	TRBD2	TGTGCCAGCAGTGAAACACTAGCGGTTCTTTTTAGTTCTAGCACAGATACGCAGTATTTT	CASSETLAVLFSSSTDTQYF
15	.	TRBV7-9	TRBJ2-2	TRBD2	TGTGCCAGCAGCTTGCTAGCGGGCGACACCGGGGAGCTGTTTTTT	CASSLLAGDTGELFF
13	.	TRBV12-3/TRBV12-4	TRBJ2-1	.	TGTGCCAGCAGTTTGACTCTCGCCCTCGAGCAGTTCTTC	CASSLTLALEQFF
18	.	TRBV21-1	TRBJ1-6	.	TGTGCCAGCAGCAAAACCCCTGACAGGCCCCTTTATAATTCACCCCTCCACTTT	CASSKTPDRPLYNSPLHF
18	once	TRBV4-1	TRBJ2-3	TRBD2	TGCGCCAGCAGCCAAGAGAATCTAGCGGGGAGGGTCGCAGATACGCAGTATTTT	CASSQENLAGRVADTQYF
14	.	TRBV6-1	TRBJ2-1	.	TGTGCCAGCAGTGACCGCGGGGTCTACAATGAGCAGTTCTTC	CASSDRGVYNEQFF
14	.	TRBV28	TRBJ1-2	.	TGTGCCAGCAGTCCTGGGCAGGGTGGGGATGGCTACACCTTC	CASSPGQGGDGYTF
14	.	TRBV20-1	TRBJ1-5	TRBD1	TGCAGTGCTAGTACAGGGGTTGGCAATCAGCCCCAGCATTTT	CSASTGVGNQPQHF
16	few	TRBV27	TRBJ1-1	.	TGTGCCAGCAGTTTATCCGGGACATACAGAGACACTGAAGCTTTCTTT	CASSLSGTYRDTEAFF
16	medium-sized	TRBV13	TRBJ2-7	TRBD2	TGTGCCAGCAGCTTAGTAGGTAGCGGGAAGGTCTACGAGCAGTACTTC	CASSLVGSGKVYEQYF
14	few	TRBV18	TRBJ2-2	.	TGTGCCAGCTCCCCTTTACAGGACACCGGGGAGCTGTTTTTT	CASSPLQDTGELFF